This T cell receptor (beta chain) was recorded in a study of T cells in tuberculosis listed by TCRdb under 2018. In terms of the full investigation: The study combined CD1B tetramers and high-throughput TCR immunosequencing to characterize T cells specific for the mycobacterial lipid antigen glucose monomycolate (GMM). IGRA-negative adolescents, IGRA-positive adolescents with latent tuberculosis and adults with active tuberculosis, around ten per group, were compared in a South African clinical cohort.

TCR libraries were generated with the immunoSEQ multiplex PCR assay, using TCR-beta and/or TCR-alpha/delta assays for each sample. The amplified TCR libraries were sequenced on the Illumina high-throughput platform. Per the original workflow: Clustering and dimensionality reduction were performed using pairwise TCRdist distances among GMM-specific receptors from ex vivo sorted or in vitro expanded T cells. Each clinical repertoire was scored by mean NN-distance, the average TCRdist to the nearest 10% of tetramer-positive reference sequences. GEM TCR motif frequency was computed as the fraction of unique TCRs matching known GEM sequences by V/J usage and CDR3 length. Active tuberculosis was classified by linear discriminant analysis with leave-one-out cross-validation, implemented in scikit-learn. TCRdb stores this immuneACCESS table with in-frame sequences only. Part of the clones is absent; in the studies checked, under half of the shortfall reflects unresolved V genes, and no reason is known for the rest. V and J calls and clone size follow that table, whereas D and trimming were derived from the DNA. The sample profile shows over 30,000 clones; less than 95% of them were found once. The ten largest clonotypes hold roughly 7.7% of the sample.

Overall results and qualifications from the work: An accuracy of approximately 87% (AUROC about 0.91) was reached by a classifier using the diverse GMM-specific repertoire, compared with 70% to 75% accuracy when GEM motif frequencies were used. Shorter CDR3-alpha lengths in active tuberculosis patients partly drove the smaller NN-distances, and the TCR-beta difference was not statistically significant. Clinical samples were selected based on the availability of cryopreserved specimens, with adults included as active tuberculosis cases and adolescents included as controls. Compared with IGRA-negative controls, TCR-alpha repertoires from active tuberculosis had smaller mean NN-distances to GMM-specific TCRs, which suggests clonal expansion of these TCRs.

Comment on this clone: The clone's antigen remains unknown. Base qualities are not recorded, but no much larger clone differs from it by a single base.

Trimming takes 6 bases off V and 6 bases off J; junction bases not matched to a gene: 8. Inclusive of the bounding cysteine and phenylalanine, the CDR3 is 14 residues long. The retained sequence is limited to the CDR3, 42 bases, with the frame set at the first base. From the germline V gene (reference sequence), CDR1 is SEHNR and CDR2 is FQNEAQ. At study entry, a tuberculin skin test and the QuantiFERON-TB GOLD In-Tube IGRA were used to screen adolescents for latent tuberculosis infection. Unsorted cryopreserved PBMC were immunosequenced, covering on average approximately 96,000 T cells per clinical donor. Eleven high schools in the Worcester region of the Western Cape, South Africa, served as enrollment sites for adolescents aged 12 to 18 years. Ten or so M. tuberculosis-infected adolescents and some ten uninfected adolescents, matched for age and sex, were selected. PBMC from adolescents were isolated by density centrifugation from freshly drawn heparinized blood and were then cryopreserved.

The TCR originated in a donor aged 5-35 years with latent tuberculosis or without tuberculosis infection. Some clones in this sample may be carry-over from other donors' samples. Sequencing used PBMCs. Recombination joined TRBV7-9 with TRBJ2-7; the central 10 bases match TRBD1. The DNA reads as follows: TGTGCCAGCAGGGGCGGGGACAGGGGACTCGAGCAGTACTTC. It codes for CASRGGDRGLEQYF. The variable domain in full, with residues beyond the CDR3 obtained from the reference TRBV7-9 and TRBJ2-7 genes, is DTGVSQNPRHKITKRGQNVTFRCDPISEHNRLYWYRQTLGQGPEFLTYFQNEAQLEKSRLLSDRFSAERPKGSFSTLEIQRTEQGDSAMYLCASRGGDRGLEQYFGPGTRLTVT.